This T cell receptor (beta chain) comes out of a study of blood T cell repertoires in COVID-19. Study details: The United States, Italy and Spain were the sources of the acute and convalescent COVID-19 samples. In each case, the material was cDNA or gDNA derived from T cells, B-cell-depleted T cells, or PBMCs.

In the original processing: Using reference gene primer amplification, nucleated cell counts were estimated. TCRdb keeps only in-frame clones here, not all; method: immunoSEQ multiplex PCR. Clone size and the V and J calls come from that table; the DNA yielded D and trimming. The repertoire holds 200,000 to 250,000 clones, around 84% seen once, with 9.7% in the top ten. Germline CDR1 MNHEY, CDR2 SVGEGT. The CDR3 runs to 14 residues. Trimming removed 0 bases at V and 5 bases at J, with 10 bases between. The origin of this receptor is a man in his fifties with active or convalescent COVID-19. V is TRBV6-2 or TRBV6-3 and J is TRBJ1-1, with D perhaps matching TRBD1 (6 bases). Sequencing was carried out using peripheral blood. In DNA, the CDR3 is TGTGCCAGCAGTTACTCAGGGGGTACGACTGAAGCTTTCTTT. Amino acid sequence: CASSYSGGTTEAFF.